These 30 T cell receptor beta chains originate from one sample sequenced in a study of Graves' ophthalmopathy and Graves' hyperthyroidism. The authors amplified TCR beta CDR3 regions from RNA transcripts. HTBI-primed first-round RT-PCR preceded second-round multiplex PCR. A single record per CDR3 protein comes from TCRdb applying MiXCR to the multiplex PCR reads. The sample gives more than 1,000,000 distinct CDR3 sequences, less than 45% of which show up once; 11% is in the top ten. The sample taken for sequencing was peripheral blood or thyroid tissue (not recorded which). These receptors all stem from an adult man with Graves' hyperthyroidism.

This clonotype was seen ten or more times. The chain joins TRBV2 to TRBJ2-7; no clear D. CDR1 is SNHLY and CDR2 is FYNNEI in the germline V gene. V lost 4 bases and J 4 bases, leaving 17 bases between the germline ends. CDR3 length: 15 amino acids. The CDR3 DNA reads TGTGCCAGCAGTGGGCGAGCCGGTCTGGGTTACGAGCAGTACTTC. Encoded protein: CASSGRAGLGYEQYF.

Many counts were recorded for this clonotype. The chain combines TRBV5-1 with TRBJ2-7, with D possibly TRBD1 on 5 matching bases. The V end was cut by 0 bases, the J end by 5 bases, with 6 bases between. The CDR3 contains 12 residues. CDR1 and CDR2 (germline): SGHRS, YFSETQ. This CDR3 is CASSLEGNEQYF. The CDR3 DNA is TGCGCCAGCAGCTTGGAGGGGAACGAGCAGTACTTC.

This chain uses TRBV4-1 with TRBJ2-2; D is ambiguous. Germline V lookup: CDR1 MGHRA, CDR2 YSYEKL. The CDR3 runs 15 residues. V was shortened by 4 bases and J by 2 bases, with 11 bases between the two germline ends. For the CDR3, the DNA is TGCGCCAGCAGCCGAGTTACAAGTAACACCGGGGAGCTGTTTTTT. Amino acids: CASSRVTSNTGELFF.

This CDR3 reads CASSRQGANYNEQFF. The CDR3 DNA reads as TGTGCCAGCAGCCGACAGGGGGCGAACTACAATGAGCAGTTCTTC. The rearrangement uses TRBV7-2 and TRBJ2-7; 10 bases align to TRBD1. The last part of the DNA fits TRBJ2-1 better; the J call may be wrong. CDR3 length: 15 amino acids. Germline V lookup: CDR1 SGHTA, CDR2 FQGNSA.

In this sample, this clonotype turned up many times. The CDR3 spells CATLIPKGGAGNTIYF. CDR3 DNA: TGTGCCACTCTGATACCGAAAGGTGGGGCTGGAAACACCATATATTTT. This chain connects TRBV24-1 to TRBJ1-3; the D is unclear. V lost 10 bases and J 2 bases, leaving 20 bases between the germline ends. The V gene's germline CDR1 is KGHDR and CDR2 SFDVKD. The CDR3 contains 16 residues.

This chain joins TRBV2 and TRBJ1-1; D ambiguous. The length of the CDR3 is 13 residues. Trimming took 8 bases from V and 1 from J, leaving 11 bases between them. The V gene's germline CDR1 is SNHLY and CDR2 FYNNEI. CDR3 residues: CASLGSGNTEAFF. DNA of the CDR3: TGTGCCAGCTTAGGGTCGGGGAACACTGAAGCTTTCTTT.

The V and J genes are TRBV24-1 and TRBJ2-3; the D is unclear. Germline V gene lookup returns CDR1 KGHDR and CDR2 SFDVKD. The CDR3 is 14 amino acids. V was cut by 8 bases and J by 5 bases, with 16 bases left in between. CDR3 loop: CATTPGYGIDTQYF. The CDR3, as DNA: TGTGCCACCACCCCTGGCTATGGGATAGATACGCAGTATTTT.

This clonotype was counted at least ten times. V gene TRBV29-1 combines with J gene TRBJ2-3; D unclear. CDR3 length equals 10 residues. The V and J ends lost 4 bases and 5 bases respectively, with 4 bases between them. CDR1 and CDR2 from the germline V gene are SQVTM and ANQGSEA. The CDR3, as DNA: TGCAGCGTTGGGGGAGATACGCAGTATTTT. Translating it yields CSVGGDTQYF.

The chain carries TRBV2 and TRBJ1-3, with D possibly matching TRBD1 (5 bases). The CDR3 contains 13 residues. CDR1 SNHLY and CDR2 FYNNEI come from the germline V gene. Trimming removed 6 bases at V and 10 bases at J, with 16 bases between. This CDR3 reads CASSFAGEETIYF. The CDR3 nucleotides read TGTGCCAGCAGCTTTGCGGGGGAAGAGACCATATATTTT.

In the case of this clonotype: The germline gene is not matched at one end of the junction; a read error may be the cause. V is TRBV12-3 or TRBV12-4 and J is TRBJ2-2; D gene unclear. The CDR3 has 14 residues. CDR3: CAGSLMASTGELFF. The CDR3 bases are TGTGCCGGCAGTTTAATGGCTTCCACCGGGGAGCTGTTTTTT.

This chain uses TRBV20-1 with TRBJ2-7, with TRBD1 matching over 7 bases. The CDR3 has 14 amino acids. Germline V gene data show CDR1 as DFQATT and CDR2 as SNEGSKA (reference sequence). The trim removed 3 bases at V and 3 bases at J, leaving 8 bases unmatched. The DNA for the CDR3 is TGCAGTGCTAGTACGGCGGCAGGGGGCTACGAGCAGTACTTC. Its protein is CSASTAAGGYEQYF.

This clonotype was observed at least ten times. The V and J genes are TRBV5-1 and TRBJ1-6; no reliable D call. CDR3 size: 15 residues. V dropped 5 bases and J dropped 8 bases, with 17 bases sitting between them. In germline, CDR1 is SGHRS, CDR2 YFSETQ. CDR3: CASSFDGVSDSPLHF. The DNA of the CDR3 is TGCGCCAGCAGTTTTGACGGGGTTTCAGATTCACCCCTCCACTTT.

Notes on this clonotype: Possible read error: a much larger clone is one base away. For the CDR3, the DNA is TGTGCCGGCAGCATGGGTTGGGAGACCCAGTACTTC. Protein sequence: CAGSMGWETQYF. The rearrangement uses TRBV6-5 and TRBJ2-5; D is uncertain. The CDR3 consists of 12 residues. CDR1 is MNHEY, CDR2 SVGAGI, per germline.

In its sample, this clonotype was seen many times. As DNA, the CDR3 is TGTGCCAGCAGCCTATCGGGGTCACCAGAGCGAGGGGAGCAGTACTTC. Its protein product is CASSLSGSPERGEQYF. This chain joins TRBV9 and TRBJ2-7, with a weak D call TRBD2 (5 bases). Trimming removed 4 bases from V and 7 bases from J, with 24 bases in between. Per germline, CDR1 SGDLS and CDR2 YYNGEE. The CDR3 has 16 residues.

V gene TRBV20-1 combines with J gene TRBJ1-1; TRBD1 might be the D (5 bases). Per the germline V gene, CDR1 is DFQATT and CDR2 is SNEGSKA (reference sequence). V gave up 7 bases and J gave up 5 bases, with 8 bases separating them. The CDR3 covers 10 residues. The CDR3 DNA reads TGCAGTGAGGGACCTACTGAAGCTTTCTTT. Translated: CSEGPTEAFF.

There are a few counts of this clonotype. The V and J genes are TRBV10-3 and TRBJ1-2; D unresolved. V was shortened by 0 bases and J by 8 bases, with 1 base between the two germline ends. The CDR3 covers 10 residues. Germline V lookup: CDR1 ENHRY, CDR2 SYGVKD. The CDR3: CAISESGYTF. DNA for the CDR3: TGTGCCATCAGTGAGTCCGGCTACACCTTC.

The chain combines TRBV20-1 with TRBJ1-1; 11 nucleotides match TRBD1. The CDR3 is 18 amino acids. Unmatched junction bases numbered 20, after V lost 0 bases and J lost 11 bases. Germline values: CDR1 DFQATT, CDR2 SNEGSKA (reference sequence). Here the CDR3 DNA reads TGCAGTGCTAGAGAACAATCCGGGACAGGGGGTGCACCGGATGATGCTTTCTTT. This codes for CSAREQSGTGGAPDDAFF.

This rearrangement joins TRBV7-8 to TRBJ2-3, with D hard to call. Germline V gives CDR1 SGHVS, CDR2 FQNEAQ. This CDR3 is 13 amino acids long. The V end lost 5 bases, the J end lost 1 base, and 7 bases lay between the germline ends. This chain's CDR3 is CASSRVRTDTQYF. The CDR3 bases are TGTGCCAGCAGCCGAGTCCGCACAGATACGCAGTATTTT.

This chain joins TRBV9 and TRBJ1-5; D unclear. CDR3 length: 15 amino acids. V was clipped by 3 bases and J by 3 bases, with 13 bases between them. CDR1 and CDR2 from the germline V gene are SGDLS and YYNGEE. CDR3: CASSGWGDLNQPQHF. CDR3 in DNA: TGTGCCAGCAGCGGGTGGGGAGACCTCAATCAGCCCCAGCATTTT.

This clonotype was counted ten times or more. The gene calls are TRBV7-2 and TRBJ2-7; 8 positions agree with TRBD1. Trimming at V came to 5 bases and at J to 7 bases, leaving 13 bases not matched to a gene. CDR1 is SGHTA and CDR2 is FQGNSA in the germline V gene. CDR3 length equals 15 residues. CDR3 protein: CASSKGGRGLGEQYF. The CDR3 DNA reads TGTGCCAGCAGCAAAGGGGGCAGGGGGCTGGGAGAGCAGTACTTC. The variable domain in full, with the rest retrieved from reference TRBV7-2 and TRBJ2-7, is GAGVSQSPSNKVTEKGKDVELRCDPISGHTALYWYRQSLGQGLEFLIYFQGNSAPDKSGLPSDRFSAERTGGSVSTLTIQRTQQEDSAVYLCASSKGGRGLGEQYFGPGTRLTVT.

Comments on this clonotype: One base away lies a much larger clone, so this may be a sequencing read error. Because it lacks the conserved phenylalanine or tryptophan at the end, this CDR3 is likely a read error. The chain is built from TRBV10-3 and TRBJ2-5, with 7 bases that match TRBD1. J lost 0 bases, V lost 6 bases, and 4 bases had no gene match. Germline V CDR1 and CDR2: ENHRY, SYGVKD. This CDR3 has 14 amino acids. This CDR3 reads CAIRATGDQETQYL. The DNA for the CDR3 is TGTGCCATCAGGGCAACAGGGGACCAAGAGACCCAGTACCTC.

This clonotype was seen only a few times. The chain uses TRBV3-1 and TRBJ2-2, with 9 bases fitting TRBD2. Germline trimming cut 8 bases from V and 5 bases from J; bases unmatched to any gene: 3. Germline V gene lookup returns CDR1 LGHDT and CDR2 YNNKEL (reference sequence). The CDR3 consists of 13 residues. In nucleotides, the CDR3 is TGTGCCAGCGGCGGACTAGCGACCGGGGAGCTGTTTTTT. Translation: CASGGLATGELFF. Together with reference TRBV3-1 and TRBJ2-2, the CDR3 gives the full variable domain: DTAVSQTPKYLVTQMGNDKSIKCEQNLGHDTMYWYKQDSKKFLKIMFSYNNKELIINETVPNRFSPKSPDKAHLNLHINSLELGDSAVYFCASGGLATGELFFGEGSRLTVL.

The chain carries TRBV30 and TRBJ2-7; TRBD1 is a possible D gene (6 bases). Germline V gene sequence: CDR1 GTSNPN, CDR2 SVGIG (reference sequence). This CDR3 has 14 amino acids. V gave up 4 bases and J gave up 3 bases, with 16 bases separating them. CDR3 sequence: CAWIGADSLYEQYF. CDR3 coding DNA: TGTGCCTGGATAGGGGCGGACAGCCTCTACGAGCAGTACTTC. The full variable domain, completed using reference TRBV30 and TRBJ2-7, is SQTIHQWPATLVQPVGSPLSLECTVEGTSNPNLYWYRQAAGRGLQLLFYSVGIGQISSEVPQNLSASRPQDRQFILSSKKLLLSDSGFYLCAWIGADSLYEQYFGPGTRLTVT.

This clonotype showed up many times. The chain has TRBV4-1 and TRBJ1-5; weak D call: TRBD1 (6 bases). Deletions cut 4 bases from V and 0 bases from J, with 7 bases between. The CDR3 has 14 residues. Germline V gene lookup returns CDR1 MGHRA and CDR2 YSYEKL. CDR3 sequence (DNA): TGCGCCAGCAGCCGGACAGATAGCAATCAGCCCCAGCATTTT. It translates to CASSRTDSNQPQHF.

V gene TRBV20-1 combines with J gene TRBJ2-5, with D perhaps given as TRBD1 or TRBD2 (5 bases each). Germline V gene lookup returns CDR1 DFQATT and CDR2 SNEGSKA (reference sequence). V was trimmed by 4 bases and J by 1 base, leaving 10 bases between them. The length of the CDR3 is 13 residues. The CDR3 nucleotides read TGCAGTGCTAAGGGACCACTCCAAGAGACCCAGTACTTC. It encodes CSAKGPLQETQYF.

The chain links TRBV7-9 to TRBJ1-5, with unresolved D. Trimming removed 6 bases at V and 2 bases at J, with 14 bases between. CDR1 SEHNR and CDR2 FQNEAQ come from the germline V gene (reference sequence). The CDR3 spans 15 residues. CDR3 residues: CASSPRYRGNQPQHF. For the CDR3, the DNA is TGTGCCAGCAGTCCCCGTTACAGAGGCAATCAGCCCCAGCATTTT.

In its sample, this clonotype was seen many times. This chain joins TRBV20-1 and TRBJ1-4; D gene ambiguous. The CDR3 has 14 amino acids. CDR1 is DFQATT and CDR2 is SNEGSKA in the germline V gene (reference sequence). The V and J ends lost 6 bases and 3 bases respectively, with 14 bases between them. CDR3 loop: CSARPDPANEKLFF. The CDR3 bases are TGCAGTGCAAGGCCAGATCCGGCTAATGAAAAACTGTTTTTT.

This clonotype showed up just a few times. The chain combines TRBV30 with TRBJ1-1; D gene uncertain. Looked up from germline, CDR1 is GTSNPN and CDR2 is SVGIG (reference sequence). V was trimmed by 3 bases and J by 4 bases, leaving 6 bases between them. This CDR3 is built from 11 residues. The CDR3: CAWRVPTEAFF. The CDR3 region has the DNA TGTGCCTGGAGGGTACCCACTGAAGCTTTCTTT.

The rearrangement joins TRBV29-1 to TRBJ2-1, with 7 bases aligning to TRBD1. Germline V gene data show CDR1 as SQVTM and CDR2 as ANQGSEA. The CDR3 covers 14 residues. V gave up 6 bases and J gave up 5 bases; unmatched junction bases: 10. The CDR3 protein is CSVRGTEGDNEQFF. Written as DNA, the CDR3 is TGCAGCGTCAGGGGGACAGAGGGAGACAATGAGCAGTTCTTC.

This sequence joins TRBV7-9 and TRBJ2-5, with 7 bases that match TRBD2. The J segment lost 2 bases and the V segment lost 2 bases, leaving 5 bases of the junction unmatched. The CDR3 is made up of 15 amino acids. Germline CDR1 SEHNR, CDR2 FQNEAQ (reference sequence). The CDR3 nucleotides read TGTGCCAGCAGCTTATTCGCGGGGGAACAAGAGACCCAGTACTTC. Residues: CASSLFAGEQETQYF.